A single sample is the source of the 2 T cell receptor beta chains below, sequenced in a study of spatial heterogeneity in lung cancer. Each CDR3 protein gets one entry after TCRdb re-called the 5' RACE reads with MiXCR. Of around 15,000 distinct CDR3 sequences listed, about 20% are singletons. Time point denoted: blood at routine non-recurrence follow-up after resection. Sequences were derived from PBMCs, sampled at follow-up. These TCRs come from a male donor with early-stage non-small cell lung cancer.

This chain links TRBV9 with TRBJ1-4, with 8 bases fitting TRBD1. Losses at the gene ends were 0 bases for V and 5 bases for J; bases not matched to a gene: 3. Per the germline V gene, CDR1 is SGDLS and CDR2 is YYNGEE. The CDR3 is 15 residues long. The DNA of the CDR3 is TGTGCCAGCAGCGTAGACGACAGGGGAAATGAAAAACTGTTTTTT. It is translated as CASSVDDRGNEKLFF.

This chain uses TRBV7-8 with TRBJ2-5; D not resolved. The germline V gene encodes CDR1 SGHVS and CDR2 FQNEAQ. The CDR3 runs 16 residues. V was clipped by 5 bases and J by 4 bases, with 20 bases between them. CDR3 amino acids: CASSRVMIPLGETQYF. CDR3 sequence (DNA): TGTGCCAGCAGCCGCGTCATGATACCTTTGGGAGAGACCCAGTACTTC.